This T cell receptor (beta chain) was sequenced for a study of low-dose radiotherapy and immunotherapy resistance in tumors. Study as a whole: Oral aspirin 300 mg was taken by patients daily for four cycles from cycle 1 day 1.

TRAV and TRBV primers primed cDNA for both TCRalpha and TCRbeta. With a constant-region primer and a V-primer adapter, TCRs were subjected to around 18 PCR cycles of amplification. The isolated mRNA underwent amplification through in vitro transcription. One entry per CDR3 protein, called by TCRdb with MiXCR from the reads. The sample yields approximately 80,000 distinct CDR3 sequences, around 17% seen once. Sample time point: after trial treatment. Stated treatment: LDRT plus nivolumab, ipilimumab, low-dose cyclophosphamide and aspirin (RACIN trial). Patients eligible had advanced solid tumors without tumor-infiltrating lymphocytes. This clonotype has ten or more counts. J lost 4 bases, V lost 0 bases, and 5 bases had no gene match. The CDR3 consists of 16 residues. Germline loops: CDR1 KGHDR, CDR2 SFDVKD.

Sequences were derived from PBMCs, sampled after low-dose radiotherapy plus immunotherapy. The clonotype was recovered from a male donor with prostate cancer. The J gene is TRBJ2-1, the V gene TRBV24-1, with TRBD1 identical over 7 bases. CDR3 in amino acids: CATSDLGTDKYNEQFF. The CDR3 DNA is TGTGCCACCAGTGATTTGGGGACAGACAAGTACAATGAGCAGTTCTTC.